One and the same sample provided the 12 T cell receptor beta chains below, sequenced in a study of Ad26.COV2.S vaccination and SARS-CoV-2 variants. Profiling relied on immunoSEQ multiplex PCR, and the TCRdb table lists in-frame clones only, not all of them. The profile shows about 420,000 clones, 70% to 90% of them singletons. Specified treatment: approximately 18 received Ad26.COV2.S at low or high dose, single or two shots; about 5 received placebo; per-sample allocation not given. All samples were drawn on day 63, counting from the first vaccine or placebo injection. This sample comprised peripheral blood, obtained in a trial of Ad26.COV2.S vaccine versus placebo. The receptor set was obtained from a person aged 18 to 65 who received the Ad26.COV2.S COVID-19 vaccine or a placebo.

The chain joins TRBV4-3 to TRBJ1-6; no clear D. V was cut by 2 bases and J by 5 bases, with 13 bases left in between. The CDR3 totals 16 residues. Germline values: CDR1 LGHNA, CDR2 YSLEER. The CDR3 nucleotides read TGCGCCAGCAGCCAAACCCTTAAGCGAAATAATTCACCCCTCCACTTT. It specifies CASSQTLKRNNSPLHF.

J is TRBJ1-5 and V is TRBV10-3; tentatively, D is TRBD1 (5 bases). The V and J ends lost 5 bases and 0 bases respectively, with 11 bases between them. CDR3 size: 15 residues. CDR1 is ENHRY, CDR2 SYGVKD, per germline. The DNA of the CDR3 is TGTGCCATCAGTCAGGGACTATATAGCAATCAGCCCCAGCATTTT. Its protein product is CAISQGLYSNQPQHF.

The genes are TRBV6-4 and TRBJ2-3; 8 bases line up with TRBD2. This CDR3 is built from 15 residues. Germline loops: CDR1 MRHNA, CDR2 SNTAGT. Unmatched junction bases numbered 12, after V lost 8 bases and J lost 5 bases. CDR3 bases: TGTGCCAGCTCGACTGGCGGGGGGCATGGAGATACGCAGTATTTT. Translating it yields CASSTGGGHGDTQYF.

The J gene is TRBJ2-2, the V gene TRBV5-1; TRBD1 agrees at 7 bases. The CDR3 consists of 16 residues. CDR1 is SGHRS and CDR2 is YFSETQ in the germline V gene. The V gene end was trimmed by 2 bases and the J gene end by 4 bases; junction bases not matched to a gene: 8. DNA for the CDR3: TGCGCCAGCAGCTTCGTTAGGGACAGACCCACCGGGGAGCTGTTTTTT. Its protein product is CASSFVRDRPTGELFF.

V usage is TRBV5-5 and J usage is TRBJ1-2, with 12 bases matching TRBD1. The ends lost 4 bases at V and 3 bases at J; junction bases unmatched: 13. This CDR3 has 18 residues. Germline assignment: CDR1 SGHKS and CDR2 YYEKEE (reference sequence). CDR3 loop: CASSKTGTGGRFDYGYTF. DNA for the CDR3: TGTGCCAGCAGCAAAACCGGGACAGGGGGCCGCTTTGACTATGGCTACACCTTC.

This chain joins TRBV5-1 and TRBJ2-7; D gene unclear. The germline V and J ends were trimmed by 4 bases and 7 bases, with 18 bases remaining between them. The CDR3 has 14 residues. Germline V gene sequence: CDR1 SGHRS, CDR2 YFSETQ. Written as DNA, the CDR3 is TGCGCCAGCAGCGAATTTCAGACGCCGCAAGAGCAGTACTTC. Protein product: CASSEFQTPQEQYF. The whole variable domain, filled in from reference TRBV5-1 and TRBJ2-7, reads KAGVTQTPRYLIKTRGQQVTLSCSPISGHRSVSWYQQTPGQGLQFLFEYFSETQRNKGNFPGRFSGRQFSNSRSEMNVSTLELGDSALYLCASSEFQTPQEQYFGPGTRLTVT.

This chain links TRBV6-6 with TRBJ2-7, with D maybe TRBD1 (6 bases). V lost 0 bases and J lost 3, with 15 bases in between. The CDR3 runs to 16 residues. Germline CDR1 is MNHNY and CDR2 is SVGAGI (reference sequence). This chain's CDR3 is CASSYSLDRRYYEQYF. The CDR3, as DNA: TGTGCCAGCAGTTACTCGCTAGACAGGAGATACTACGAGCAGTACTTC.

The chain links TRBV19 to TRBJ2-4; D may match TRBD1 or TRBD2 (7 bases each). V was trimmed by 3 bases and J by 4 bases, leaving 13 bases between them. Germline lookup yields CDR1 LNHDA and CDR2 SQIVND (reference sequence). The CDR3 is made up of 15 amino acids. The CDR3 DNA is TGTGCCAGTAGTATCAGACAGGGAGGGAAAAACATTCAGTACTTC. The encoded protein is CASSIRQGGKNIQYF.

V is TRBV7-3 and J is TRBJ2-2; D tentatively reads TRBD1 or TRBD2 (5 bases each). The CDR3 runs 14 residues. CDR1 and CDR2 from the germline V gene are SGHTA and FQGTGA. V was trimmed by 4 bases and J by 1 base, leaving 7 bases between them. CDR3 loop: CASSWGRNTGELFF. The CDR3 region has the DNA TGTGCCAGCAGCTGGGGACGGAACACCGGGGAGCTGTTTTTT.

CDR3 loop: CSARQVNQNTIYF. Here the CDR3 DNA reads TGCAGCGCCAGACAGGTCAACCAAAACACCATATATTTT. V is TRBV29-1 and J is TRBJ1-3, with TRBD1 as a possible D gene (6 bases). Germline loops: CDR1 SQVTM, CDR2 ANQGSEA. This CDR3 contains 13 residues. V was shortened by 7 bases and J by 6 bases, with 16 bases between the two germline ends.

The V call is TRBV11-2, the J call TRBJ2-7; TRBD2 matches at 8 bases. In germline, CDR1 is SGHAT, CDR2 FQNNGV. Losses at the gene ends were 5 bases for V and 2 bases for J; bases not matched to a gene: 11. CDR3 length: 16 amino acids. The CDR3 bases are TGTGCCAGCAGCACCTTTAGGGGCGGGGGGACCTACGAGCAGTACTTC. It is translated as CASSTFRGGGTYEQYF.

The V gene is TRBV11-1, the J gene TRBJ2-5, with D possibly being TRBD1 or TRBD2 (5 bases each). Trimming took 3 bases from V and 2 from J, leaving 10 bases between them. CDR3 length: 14 residues. Germline V gene sequence: CDR1 SGHAT, CDR2 FQDESV (reference sequence). CDR3 nucleotides: TGTGCCAGCAGCTTCAGGGTAGCGCAAGAGACCCAGTACTTC. This gives the protein CASSFRVAQETQYF.